This T cell receptor (beta chain) was sequenced in a study of blood T cell repertoires in COVID-19. Study at large: In each case, the material was cDNA or gDNA derived from T cells, B-cell-depleted T cells, or PBMCs.

There are a few counts of this clone. Per the authors' pipeline: The authors estimated nucleated cell counts from reference gene primer amplification. Assay: immunoSEQ multiplex PCR; the TCRdb copy retains only in-frame clones and omits some. V, J and clone size were drawn from that table, and D and trimming were deduced from the DNA. The data contain about 24,000 clones, over 60% of them singletons. The TCR sequence derives from a woman older than 75 with acute or convalescent COVID-19. Specimen: peripheral blood.

As DNA, the CDR3 is TGTGCCAGCTATGAATGGGGGGACTCTGGAAACACCATATATTTT. This sequence encodes CASYEWGDSGNTIYF. The chain has TRBV19 and TRBJ1-3; weak D call: TRBD1 (5 bases). CDR1 and CDR2 (germline): LNHDA, SQIVND (reference sequence). The CDR3 totals 15 residues. The V and J ends lost 9 bases and 0 bases respectively, with 15 bases between them.